Shown below are 23 T cell receptor beta chains from a single sample sequenced in a study of T cells in Graves' hyperthyroidism and ophthalmopathy. The source material, RNA transcripts, was used to amplify TCR beta CDR3 regions. The HTBI primer set served for first-round RT-PCR of the TCR CDR3. From the multiplex PCR reads, TCRdb called clonotypes with MiXCR, one entry per CDR3 protein. Of over 450,000 distinct CDR3 sequences listed, approximately 15% were seen once; the top ten hold 15% to 20%. Sequencing was done on a sample of blood. The receptors shown here come from a woman aged 18-29 years with Graves' hyperthyroidism.

This clonotype was detected ten times or more. DNA for the CDR3: TGTGCCAGCAGCTTAGCTGGACAGGGGGCTGTGAACACTGAAGCTTTCTTT. Translation gives CASSLAGQGAVNTEAFF. The chain has TRBV11-3 and TRBJ1-1; 11 bases align to TRBD1. Germline CDR1 is SGHNT and CDR2 is YENEEA. Losses at the gene ends were 1 base for V and 0 bases for J; bases not matched to a gene: 4. The CDR3 sequence is 17 residues long.

This clonotype was observed at least ten times. The chain has TRBV11-2 and TRBJ2-1; D remains unclear. CDR1 and CDR2 from the germline V gene are SGHAT and FQNNGV. The CDR3 spans 15 residues. The V gene lost 5 bases and the J gene lost 8 bases, with 19 bases spanning the gap. The CDR3 protein is CASSAPRSPSDEQFF. CDR3 in DNA: TGTGCCAGCAGCGCGCCTAGATCCCCTTCCGATGAGCAGTTCTTC.

This clonotype was recorded at least ten times. The rearrangement uses TRBV9 and TRBJ2-6; D gene ambiguous. The CDR3 consists of 16 residues. Per the germline V gene, CDR1 is SGDLS and CDR2 is YYNGEE. The V end lost 0 bases, the J end lost 0 bases, and 7 bases lay between the germline ends. DNA of the CDR3: TGTGCCAGCAGCGTAGGTCGGTACTCTGGGGCCAACGTCCTGACTTTC. As protein: CASSVGRYSGANVLTF. Variable domain in full (rest from reference TRBV9 and TRBJ2-6): DSGVTQTPKHLITATGQRVTLRCSPRSGDLSVYWYQQSLDQGLQFLIQYYNGEERAKGNILERFSAQQFPDLHSELNLSSLELGDSALYFCASSVGRYSGANVLTFGAGSRLTVL.

This clonotype was picked up many times. The chain is built from TRBV19 and TRBJ2-5; TRBD2 matches at 12 bases. The CDR3 extends over 14 amino acids. Per the germline V gene, CDR1 is LNHDA and CDR2 is SQIVND (reference sequence). The V segment lost 6 bases and the J segment 5 bases; nucleotides outside the gene matches: 4. The CDR3 region is CASSRTSGKETQYF. CDR3 coding DNA: TGTGCCAGTAGCCGGACTAGCGGGAAGGAGACCCAGTACTTC. Supplemented by reference TRBV19 and TRBJ2-5, the full variable domain reads DGGITQSPKYLFRKEGQNVTLSCEQNLNHDAMYWYRQDPGQGLRLIYYSQIVNDFQKGDIAEGYSVSREKKESFPLTVTSAQKNPTAFYLCASSRTSGKETQYFGPGTRLLVL.

This clonotype was picked up many times. The rearrangement uses TRBV27 and TRBJ2-7; TRBD2 matches at 10 bases. This CDR3 comprises 15 residues. CDR1 MNHEY and CDR2 SMNVEV come from the germline V gene (reference sequence). V was pared by 2 bases and J by 5 bases, with 6 bases of the junction left unmatched. CDR3 sequence (DNA): TGTGCCAGCAGTTTAGTAGCGGGAGGATTCGACGAGCAGTACTTC. This encodes CASSLVAGGFDEQYF.

Many counts were recorded for this clonotype. The genes are TRBV12-3 or TRBV12-4 and TRBJ2-2, with 8 bases aligning to TRBD1. This CDR3 spans 14 amino acids. The junction had 4 bases not matched to a gene; V was cut back by 6 bases and J by 4 bases. CDR3 nucleotide sequence: TGTGCCAGCAGAATCACAGGGGGCACCGGGGAGCTGTTTTTT. This gives the protein CASRITGGTGELFF.

Note on this clonotype: This may be a read error: a much more frequent sequence differs by one nucleotide. V is TRBV7-9 and J is TRBJ2-3; tentative D call: TRBD2 (5 bases). This CDR3 has 16 amino acids. Trimming shortened V by 8 bases and J by 6 bases, and 24 bases separated the two germline ends. CDR1 and CDR2 (germline): SEHNR, FQNEAQ (reference sequence). CDR3 loop: CASGHGRGSYTDTQYF. The CDR3 DNA reads TGTGCCAGCGGCCACGGGCGAGGGAGCTACACGGATACGCAGTATTTT. The full variable domain, its missing parts supplied by reference TRBV7-9 and TRBJ2-3, is DTGVSQNPRHKITKRGQNVTFRCDPISEHNRLYWYRQTLGQGPEFLTYFQNEAQLEKSRLLSDRFSAERPKGSFSTLEIQRTEQGDSAMYLCASGHGRGSYTDTQYFGPGTRLTVL.

This clonotype was detected ten times or more. V and J are TRBV20-1 and TRBJ1-4; D perhaps matches TRBD1 (6 bases). The CDR3 loop spans 14 amino acids. Trimming removed 6 bases at V and 3 bases at J, with 14 bases between. Germline CDR1 and CDR2: DFQATT and SNEGSKA (reference sequence). CDR3 residues: CSAMSGHSNEKLFF. The CDR3 bases are TGCAGTGCCATGTCGGGACATTCTAATGAAAAACTGTTTTTT.

This rearrangement joins TRBV12-3 or TRBV12-4 to TRBJ2-1; 11 bases agree with TRBD2. With 6 bases clipped from V and 6 bases from J, the junction kept 16 bases outside the gene matches. The CDR3 has 18 amino acids. In DNA, the CDR3 is TGTGCCAGCAGCCCTCCGGGACTAGCGGTCAAGAACTCCAATGAGCAGTTCTTC. It encodes CASSPPGLAVKNSNEQFF.

This chain joins TRBV6-1 and TRBJ2-5; 8 bases map to TRBD2. V was clipped by 0 bases and J by 5 bases; unmatched bases: 8. The CDR3 sequence is 16 residues long. Germline V gene data show CDR1 as MNHNS and CDR2 as SASEGT. CDR3 amino acids: CASSEAPREGPETQYF. The CDR3 nucleotides read TGTGCCAGCAGTGAAGCGCCACGGGAGGGCCCGGAGACCCAGTACTTC.

This clonotype showed up many times. The gene calls are TRBV5-1 and TRBJ2-5; D unresolved. The CDR3 covers 11 residues. The germline CDR1 and CDR2 sequences are SGHRS and YFSETQ. Trimming left V 3 bases short and J 2 bases short, with 2 bases between. The CDR3 here is CASSWQETQYF. The CDR3 DNA is TGCGCCAGCAGCTGGCAAGAGACCCAGTACTTC.

Only a few counts were recorded for this clonotype. The J gene is TRBJ2-7, the V gene TRBV30; 9 bases align to TRBD1. Germline CDR1 GTSNPN, CDR2 SVGIG (reference sequence). This CDR3 is 12 amino acids long. Trimming at V came to 5 bases and at J to 4 bases, leaving 3 bases not matched to a gene. In DNA form, the CDR3 reads TGTGCCTGGGACAGGGGGTTGTACGAGCAGTACTTC. It codes for CAWDRGLYEQYF.

There are many counts of this clonotype. V is TRBV20-1 and J is TRBJ2-3, with TRBD1 matching over 7 bases. Germline-derived CDR1 and CDR2 are DFQATT and SNEGSKA (reference sequence). V lost 6 bases to trimming and J lost 4 bases; unmatched junction nucleotides: 10. The CDR3 has 14 residues. DNA of the CDR3: TGCAGTGCCGTAGCCGCGACAGGGTCAGATACGCAGTATTTT. Its translation is CSAVAATGSDTQYF.

This clonotype was seen at least ten times. J is TRBJ2-7 and V is TRBV24-1, with TRBD1 matching 7 bases. CDR1 is KGHDR and CDR2 is SFDVKD in the germline V gene. This CDR3 spans 16 amino acids. V was pared by 11 bases and J by 5 bases, with 20 bases of the junction left unmatched. CDR3 protein: CAINSRTGNRPDEQYV. CDR3 coding DNA: TGTGCCATCAACAGTCGGACAGGCAATAGACCCGACGAGCAGTACGTC.

This clonotype has more than one count but fewer than ten. The V and J genes are TRBV7-9 and TRBJ2-1, with D tentatively TRBD2 (6 bases). Germline CDR1 reads SEHNR; CDR2 reads FQNEAQ (reference sequence). The CDR3 length is 16 residues. Between the trimmed V and J ends, which lost 2 bases and 7 bases, there was a span of 18 bases. This CDR3 is CASSLTGGTPRNEQFF. Written as DNA, the CDR3 is TGTGCCAGCAGCTTAACTGGCGGGACCCCTAGGAATGAGCAGTTCTTC.

Ten or more counts support this clonotype. The CDR3 DNA follows: TGTGCCAGTACCGAGAAGGACAGACGAACTGAAGCTTTCTTT. As protein: CASTEKDRRTEAFF. The chain is built from TRBV19 and TRBJ1-1; D may be TRBD1 (6 bases). Germline CDR1 is LNHDA and CDR2 is SQIVND (reference sequence). The CDR3 sequence is 14 residues long. The V end was cut by 7 bases, the J end by 5 bases, with 17 bases between.

This clonotype was detected only a few times. V is TRBV7-9 and J is TRBJ2-7; tentative D call: TRBD1 (5 bases). Trimming stripped 5 bases from V and 3 bases from J, with 14 bases between. Germline-derived CDR1 and CDR2 are SEHNR and FQNEAQ (reference sequence). The CDR3 loop spans 14 amino acids. The CDR3 loop reads CASSPRQSVYEQYF. The CDR3 nucleotides are TGTGCCAGCAGCCCGCGACAGTCCGTCTACGAGCAGTACTTC.

This clonotype was counted ten times or more. This chain links TRBV2 with TRBJ1-6; 8 bases agree with TRBD1. V gave up 5 bases and J gave up 7 bases; unmatched junction bases: 10. Looked up from germline, CDR1 is SNHLY and CDR2 is FYNNEI. This CDR3 has 16 residues. The CDR3 bases are TGTGCCAGCAGTCCCCGCCAGGGGGCTTTGAATTCACCCCTCCACTTT. Amino acid sequence: CASSPRQGALNSPLHF. Looking up the rest from reference TRBV2 and TRBJ1-6 gives the full variable domain: EPEVTQTPSHQVTQMGQEVILRCVPISNHLYFYWYRQILGQKVEFLVSFYNNEISEKSEIFDDQFSVERPDGSNFTLKIRSTKLEDSAMYFCASSPRQGALNSPLHFGNGTRLTVT.

In this sample, this clonotype turned up many times. The J gene is TRBJ1-5, the V gene TRBV19, with 10 bases matching TRBD1. Germline CDR1 is LNHDA and CDR2 is SQIVND (reference sequence). After removal of 7 bases from V and 4 bases from J, the junction contained 13 bases not matched to a gene. The CDR3 has 17 amino acids. For the CDR3, the DNA is TGTGCCAGTAAAATGACCGGGGACAGGGGAGGTAATCAGCCCCAGCATTTT. Residues: CASKMTGDRGGNQPQHF.

This clonotype was recorded at least ten times. The chain has TRBV30 and TRBJ2-2, with 9 bases aligning to TRBD1. The CDR3 runs 14 residues. The germline gives CDR1 GTSNPN, CDR2 SVGIG (reference sequence). Trimming cost V 6 bases and J 4 bases; bases outside gene matches: 6. In DNA, the CDR3 is TGTGCCTGTCGGGGACAGGGTCTCACCGGGGAGCTGTTTTTT. This encodes CACRGQGLTGELFF.

This chain connects TRBV5-5 to TRBJ2-2; D gene unclear. The CDR3 has 14 amino acids. Germline values: CDR1 SGHKS, CDR2 YYEKEE (reference sequence). V lost 1 base, J lost 4 bases, and 8 bases lay in between. CDR3 amino acids: CASSLLQSTGELFF. CDR3 DNA: TGTGCCAGCAGCTTGTTACAGAGCACCGGGGAGCTGTTTTTT.

This clonotype was recorded at least ten times. The V gene is TRBV20-1, the J gene TRBJ2-1; a possible D gene is TRBD2 (6 bases). Trimming stripped 5 bases from V and 4 bases from J, with 18 bases between. This CDR3 is built from 15 residues. Germline CDR1 DFQATT, CDR2 SNEGSKA (reference sequence). CDR3 in amino acids: CSAPGEDTIYNEQFF. Here the CDR3 DNA reads TGCAGTGCTCCCGGGGAGGACACAATATACAATGAGCAGTTCTTC.

There are many counts of this clonotype. The chain combines TRBV27 with TRBJ2-5, with unresolved D. The ends were cut back, 5 bases at V and 1 base at J, with 11 bases in the middle. CDR3 size: 14 residues. The germline V gene encodes CDR1 MNHEY and CDR2 SMNVEV (reference sequence). DNA for the CDR3: TGTGCCAGCAGTCCCCTTCGCAGCCAAGAGACCCAGTACTTC. Amino acids: CASSPLRSQETQYF.